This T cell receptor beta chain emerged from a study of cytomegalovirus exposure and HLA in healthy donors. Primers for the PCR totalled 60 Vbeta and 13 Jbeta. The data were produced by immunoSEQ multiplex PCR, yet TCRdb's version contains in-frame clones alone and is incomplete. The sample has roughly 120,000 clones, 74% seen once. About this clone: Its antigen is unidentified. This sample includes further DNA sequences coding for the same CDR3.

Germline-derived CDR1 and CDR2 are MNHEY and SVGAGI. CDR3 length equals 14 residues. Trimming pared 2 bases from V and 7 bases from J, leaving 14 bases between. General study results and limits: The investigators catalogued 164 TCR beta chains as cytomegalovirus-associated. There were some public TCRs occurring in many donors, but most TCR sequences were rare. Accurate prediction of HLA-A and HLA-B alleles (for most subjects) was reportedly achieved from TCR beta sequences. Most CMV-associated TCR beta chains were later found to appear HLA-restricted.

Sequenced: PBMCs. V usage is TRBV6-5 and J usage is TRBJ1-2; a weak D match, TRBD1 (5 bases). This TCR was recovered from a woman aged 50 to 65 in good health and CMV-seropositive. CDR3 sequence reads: CASSYGTGRGGYTF. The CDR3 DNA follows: TGTGCCAGCAGTTACGGAACAGGCCGTGGTGGCTACACCTTC.